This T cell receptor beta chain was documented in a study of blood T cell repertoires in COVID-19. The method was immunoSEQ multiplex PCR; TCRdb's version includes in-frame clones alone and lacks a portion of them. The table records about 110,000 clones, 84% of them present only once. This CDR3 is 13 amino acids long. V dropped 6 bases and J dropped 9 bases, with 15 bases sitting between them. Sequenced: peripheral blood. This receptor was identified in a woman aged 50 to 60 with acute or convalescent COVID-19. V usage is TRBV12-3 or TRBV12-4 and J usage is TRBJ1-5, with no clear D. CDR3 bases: TGTGCCAGCAGCTCTCATCTAGAGAGGCCCCAGCATTTT. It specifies CASSSHLERPQHF.